Sequencing of this T cell receptor beta chain was carried out in a study of cytomegalovirus exposure and HLA in healthy donors. Study-level points and caveats: Common viral pathogens seemed to be connected with several of the most significant clusters, according to a later analysis. Many donors shared some public TCRs, even though most TCR sequences were rare.

Points on this clone: Its target is not known.

Trimming took off 1 base at V and 13 bases at J, with 18 bases between the two ends. CDR1 SGHNT and CDR2 YYREEE come from the germline V gene (reference sequence). This CDR3 has 14 residues. 13 Jbeta primers and 60 Vbeta primers were used for the PCR. Method: immunoSEQ multiplex PCR; TCRdb's copy keeps in-frame clones and lacks some. Here the sample spans just over 150,000 clones, roughly 80% being singletons. The receptor was isolated from a female donor in good health and CMV-seronegative. Sequencing used PBMCs. The V gene is TRBV5-4, the J gene TRBJ2-4; possibly TRBD2 for D (6 bases). CDR3 in DNA: TGTGCCAGCAGCTTGACGAGGGAGGTGGGTGCCCAGTACTTC. This codes for CASSLTREVGAQYF.